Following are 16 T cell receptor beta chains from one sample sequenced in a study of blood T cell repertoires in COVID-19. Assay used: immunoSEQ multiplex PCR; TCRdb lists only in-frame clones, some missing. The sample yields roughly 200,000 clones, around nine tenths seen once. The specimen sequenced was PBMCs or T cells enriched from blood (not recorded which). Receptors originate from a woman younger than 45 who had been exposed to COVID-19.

The CDR3 reads CASSPLQGSGNTIYF. The DNA for the CDR3 is TGTGCCAGCTCACCACTACAGGGCTCTGGAAACACCATATATTTT. The chain carries TRBV18 and TRBJ1-3; tentative D call: TRBD1 (6 bases). CDR1 is KGHSH and CDR2 is LQKENI in the germline V gene. V gave up 1 base and J gave up 0 bases, with 7 bases separating them. This CDR3 contains 15 residues.

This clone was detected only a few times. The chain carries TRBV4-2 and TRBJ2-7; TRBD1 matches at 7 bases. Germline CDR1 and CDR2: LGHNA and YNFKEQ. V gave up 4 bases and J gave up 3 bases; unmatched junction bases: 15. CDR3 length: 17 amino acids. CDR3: CASSPRKGTDSIYEQYF. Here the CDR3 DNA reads TGTGCCAGCAGCCCTCGGAAGGGGACAGACTCCATCTACGAGCAGTACTTC.

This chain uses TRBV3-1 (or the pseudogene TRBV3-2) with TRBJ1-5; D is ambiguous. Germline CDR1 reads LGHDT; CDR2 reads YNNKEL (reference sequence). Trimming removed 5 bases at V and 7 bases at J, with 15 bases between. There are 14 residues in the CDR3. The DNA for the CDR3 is TGTGCCAGCAGCATGAGGGTGTGGAAACAGCCCCAGCATTTT. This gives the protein CASSMRVWKQPQHF.

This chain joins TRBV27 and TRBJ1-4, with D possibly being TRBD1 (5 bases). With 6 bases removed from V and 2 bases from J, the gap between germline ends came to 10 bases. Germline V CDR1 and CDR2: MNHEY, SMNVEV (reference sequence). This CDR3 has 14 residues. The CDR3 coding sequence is TGTGCCAGCAGCCCAAGACAGACTAATGAAAAACTGTTTTTT. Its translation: CASSPRQTNEKLFF.

The CDR3 DNA sequence: TGTGCCAGCAGACTAGAGCACGGTGGCACTGAAGCTTTCTTT. This codes for CASRLEHGGTEAFF. The J gene is TRBJ1-1, the V gene TRBV6-5, with no clear D. The germline CDR1 and CDR2 sequences are MNHEY and SVGAGI. The CDR3 sequence is 14 residues long. Trimming took 6 bases from V and 4 from J, leaving 15 bases between them.

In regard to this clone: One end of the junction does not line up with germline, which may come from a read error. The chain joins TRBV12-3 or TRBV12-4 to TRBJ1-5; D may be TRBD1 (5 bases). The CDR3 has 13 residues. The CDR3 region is CASSFWGNQPQHF. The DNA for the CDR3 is TGTGCCAGCAGTTTCTGGGGCAACCAGCCCCAGCATTTT.

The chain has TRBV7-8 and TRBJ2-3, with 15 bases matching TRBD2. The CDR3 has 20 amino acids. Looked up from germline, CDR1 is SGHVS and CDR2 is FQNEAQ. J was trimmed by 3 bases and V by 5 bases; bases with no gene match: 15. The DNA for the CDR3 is TGTGCCAGCAGCCCTAGCCCCCGGACTAGCGGGGGGGCCGGGACAGATACGCAGTATTTT. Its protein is CASSPSPRTSGGAGTDTQYF.

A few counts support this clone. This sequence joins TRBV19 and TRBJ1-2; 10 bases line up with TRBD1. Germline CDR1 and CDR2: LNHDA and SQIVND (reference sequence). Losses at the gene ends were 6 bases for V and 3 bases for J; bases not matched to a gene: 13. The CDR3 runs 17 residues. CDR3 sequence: CASRPRQGAYPDYGYTF. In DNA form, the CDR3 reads TGTGCCAGTAGACCCCGACAGGGGGCGTACCCCGACTATGGCTACACCTTC.

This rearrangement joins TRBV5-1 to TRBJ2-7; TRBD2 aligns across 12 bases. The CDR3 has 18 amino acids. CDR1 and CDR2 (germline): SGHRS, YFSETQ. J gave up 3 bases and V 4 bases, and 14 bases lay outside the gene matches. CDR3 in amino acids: CASSAGLAGMGVGYEQYF. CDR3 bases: TGCGCCAGCAGCGCAGGACTAGCGGGAATGGGTGTAGGCTACGAGCAGTACTTC.

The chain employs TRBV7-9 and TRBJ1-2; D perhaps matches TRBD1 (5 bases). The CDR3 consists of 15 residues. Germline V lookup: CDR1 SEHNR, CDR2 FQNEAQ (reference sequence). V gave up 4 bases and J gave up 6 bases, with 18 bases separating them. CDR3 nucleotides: TGTGCCAGCAGCTATAATGTGGGGGAGGGAGATGGCTACACCTTC. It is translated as CASSYNVGEGDGYTF. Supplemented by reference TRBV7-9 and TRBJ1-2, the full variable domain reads DTGVSQNPRHKITKRGQNVTFRCDPISEHNRLYWYRQTLGQGPEFLTYFQNEAQLEKSRLLSDRFSAERPKGSFSTLEIQRTEQGDSAMYLCASSYNVGEGDGYTFGSGTRLTVV.

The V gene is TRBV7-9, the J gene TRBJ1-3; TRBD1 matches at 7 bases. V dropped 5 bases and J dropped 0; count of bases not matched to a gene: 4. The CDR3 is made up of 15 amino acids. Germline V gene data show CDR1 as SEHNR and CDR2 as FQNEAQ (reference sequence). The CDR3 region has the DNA TGTGCCAGCAGCCCACAGGGGAGCTCTGGAAACACCATATATTTT. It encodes CASSPQGSSGNTIYF.

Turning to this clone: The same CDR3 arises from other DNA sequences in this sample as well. CDR3 sequence (DNA): TGTGCCTGGAGTGTACGAGGCGGGCAGCCCCAGCATTTT. Amino acid sequence: CAWSVRGGQPQHF. This rearrangement joins TRBV30 to TRBJ1-5; D remains ambiguous. This CDR3 contains 13 residues. Trimming stripped 0 bases from V and 7 bases from J, with 10 bases between. Germline V gene data show CDR1 as GTSNPN and CDR2 as SVGIG (reference sequence).

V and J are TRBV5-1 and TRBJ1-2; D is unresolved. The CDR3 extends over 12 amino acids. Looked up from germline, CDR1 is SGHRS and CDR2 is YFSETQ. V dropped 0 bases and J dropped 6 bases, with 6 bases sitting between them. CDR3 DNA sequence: TGCGCCAGCAGCTTGGTCGGGGATGGCTACACCTTC. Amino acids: CASSLVGDGYTF.

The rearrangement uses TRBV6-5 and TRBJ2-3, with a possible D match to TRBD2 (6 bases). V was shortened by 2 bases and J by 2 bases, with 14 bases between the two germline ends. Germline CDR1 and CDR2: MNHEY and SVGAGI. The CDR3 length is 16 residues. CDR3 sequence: CASSYDLSGSTDTQYF. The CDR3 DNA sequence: TGTGCCAGCAGTTACGACCTTAGCGGTTCCACAGATACGCAGTATTTT.

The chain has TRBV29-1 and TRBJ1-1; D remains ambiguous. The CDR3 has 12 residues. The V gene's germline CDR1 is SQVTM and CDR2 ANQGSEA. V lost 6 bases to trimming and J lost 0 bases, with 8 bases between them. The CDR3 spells CSVTDMNTEAFF. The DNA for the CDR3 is TGCAGCGTCACTGATATGAACACTGAAGCTTTCTTT.

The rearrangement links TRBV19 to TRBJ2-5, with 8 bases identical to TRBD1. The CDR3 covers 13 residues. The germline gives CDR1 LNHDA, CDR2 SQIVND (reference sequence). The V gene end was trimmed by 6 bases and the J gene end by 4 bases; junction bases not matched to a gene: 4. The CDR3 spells CASRQGAGETQYF. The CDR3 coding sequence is TGTGCCAGTAGGCAGGGGGCGGGAGAGACCCAGTACTTC.